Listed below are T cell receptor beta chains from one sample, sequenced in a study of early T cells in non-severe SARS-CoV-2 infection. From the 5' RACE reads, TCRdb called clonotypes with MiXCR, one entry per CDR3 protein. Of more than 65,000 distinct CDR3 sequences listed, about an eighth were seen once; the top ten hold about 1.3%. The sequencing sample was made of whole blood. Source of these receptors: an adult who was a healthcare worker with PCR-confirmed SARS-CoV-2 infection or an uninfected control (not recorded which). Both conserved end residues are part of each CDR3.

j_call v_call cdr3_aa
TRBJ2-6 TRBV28 CASSLLGQLSGANVLTF
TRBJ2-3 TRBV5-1 CASSLGLAADTDTQYF
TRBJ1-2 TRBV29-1 CSARTGPFANYGYTF
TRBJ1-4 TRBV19 CASGIGQISLFF
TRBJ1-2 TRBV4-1 CASSPGPFANYGYTF
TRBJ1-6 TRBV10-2 CASSYSRGTNSPLHF
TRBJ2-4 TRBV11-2 CASSGSEVAKNIQYF
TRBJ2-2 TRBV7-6 CASSSTGEGGELFF
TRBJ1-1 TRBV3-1 CASSQGGTNTEAFF
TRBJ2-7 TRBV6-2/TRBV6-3 CASNLGQSYEQYF
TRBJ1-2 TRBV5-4 CASSLAGGGRGYTF
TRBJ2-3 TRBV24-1 CATSDGRGTDTQYF
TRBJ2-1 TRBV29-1 CSVERDNEQFF
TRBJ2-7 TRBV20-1 CSAVSDRYEQYF
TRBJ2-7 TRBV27 CASSPLAGPSYEQYF
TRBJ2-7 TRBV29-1 CSVADGDYEQYF
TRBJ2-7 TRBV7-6 CASSPQGHTYEQYF
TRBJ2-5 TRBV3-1 CASSHLEGETQYF
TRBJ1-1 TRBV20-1 CSAPMDTNTEAFF
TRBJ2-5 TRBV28 CASKLSGAGQETQYF
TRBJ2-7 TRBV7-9 CASSNSTGYEQYF
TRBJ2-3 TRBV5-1 CASSPGSDTQYF
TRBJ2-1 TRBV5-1 CASREIRVNEQFF
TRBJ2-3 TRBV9 CASSGLDREKEFVTDTQYF
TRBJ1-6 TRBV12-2 CASRFSNSPLHF
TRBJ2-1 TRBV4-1 CASSPIIGLADNEQFF
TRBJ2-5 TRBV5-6 CASSYQETQYF
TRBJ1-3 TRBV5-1 CASSLSPGGVAGNTIYF
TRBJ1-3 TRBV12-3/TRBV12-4 CASSPGTGFLSSGNTIYF
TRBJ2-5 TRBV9 CASSPSIGGQTQYF
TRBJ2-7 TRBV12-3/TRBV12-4 CASRPPGPSEQYF
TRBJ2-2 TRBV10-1 CASSVSGSVNTGELFF
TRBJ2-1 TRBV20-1 CSARGASGNTGNEQFF
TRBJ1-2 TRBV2 CASTRLYGYTF
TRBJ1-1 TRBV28 CASSLVKAEAFF
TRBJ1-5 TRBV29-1 CSVGGRNQPQHF
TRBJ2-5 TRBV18 CASSPSQETQYF
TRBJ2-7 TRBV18 CASSPQGQSYEQYF
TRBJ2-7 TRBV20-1 CSASLQEQYF
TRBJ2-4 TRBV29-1 CSVEGRSQRIQYF
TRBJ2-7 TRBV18 CASSPRTQTYEQYF
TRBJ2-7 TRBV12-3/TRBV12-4 CASSSLLSPGTERSYEQYF
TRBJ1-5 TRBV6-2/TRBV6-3 CASSYGQDQPQHF
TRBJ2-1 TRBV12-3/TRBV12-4 CASSQRGGAHNEQFF
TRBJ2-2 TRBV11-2 CASSPDSGRFHTGELFF
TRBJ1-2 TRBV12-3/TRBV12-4 CASSFRSGIAYGYTF
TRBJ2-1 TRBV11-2 CASSSRLATAFYNEQFF